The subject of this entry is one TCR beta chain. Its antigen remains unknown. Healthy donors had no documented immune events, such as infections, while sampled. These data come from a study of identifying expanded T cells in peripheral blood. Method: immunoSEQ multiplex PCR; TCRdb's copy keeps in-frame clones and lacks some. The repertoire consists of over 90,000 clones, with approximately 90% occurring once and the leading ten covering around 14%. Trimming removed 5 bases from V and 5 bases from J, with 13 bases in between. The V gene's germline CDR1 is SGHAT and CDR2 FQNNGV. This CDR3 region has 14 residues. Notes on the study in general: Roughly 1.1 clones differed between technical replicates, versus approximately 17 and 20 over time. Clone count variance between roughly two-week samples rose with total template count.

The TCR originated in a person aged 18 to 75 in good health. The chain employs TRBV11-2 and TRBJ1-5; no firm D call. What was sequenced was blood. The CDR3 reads CASSRGETYQPQHF. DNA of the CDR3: TGTGCCAGCAGCCGCGGAGAGACTTATCAGCCCCAGCATTTT.